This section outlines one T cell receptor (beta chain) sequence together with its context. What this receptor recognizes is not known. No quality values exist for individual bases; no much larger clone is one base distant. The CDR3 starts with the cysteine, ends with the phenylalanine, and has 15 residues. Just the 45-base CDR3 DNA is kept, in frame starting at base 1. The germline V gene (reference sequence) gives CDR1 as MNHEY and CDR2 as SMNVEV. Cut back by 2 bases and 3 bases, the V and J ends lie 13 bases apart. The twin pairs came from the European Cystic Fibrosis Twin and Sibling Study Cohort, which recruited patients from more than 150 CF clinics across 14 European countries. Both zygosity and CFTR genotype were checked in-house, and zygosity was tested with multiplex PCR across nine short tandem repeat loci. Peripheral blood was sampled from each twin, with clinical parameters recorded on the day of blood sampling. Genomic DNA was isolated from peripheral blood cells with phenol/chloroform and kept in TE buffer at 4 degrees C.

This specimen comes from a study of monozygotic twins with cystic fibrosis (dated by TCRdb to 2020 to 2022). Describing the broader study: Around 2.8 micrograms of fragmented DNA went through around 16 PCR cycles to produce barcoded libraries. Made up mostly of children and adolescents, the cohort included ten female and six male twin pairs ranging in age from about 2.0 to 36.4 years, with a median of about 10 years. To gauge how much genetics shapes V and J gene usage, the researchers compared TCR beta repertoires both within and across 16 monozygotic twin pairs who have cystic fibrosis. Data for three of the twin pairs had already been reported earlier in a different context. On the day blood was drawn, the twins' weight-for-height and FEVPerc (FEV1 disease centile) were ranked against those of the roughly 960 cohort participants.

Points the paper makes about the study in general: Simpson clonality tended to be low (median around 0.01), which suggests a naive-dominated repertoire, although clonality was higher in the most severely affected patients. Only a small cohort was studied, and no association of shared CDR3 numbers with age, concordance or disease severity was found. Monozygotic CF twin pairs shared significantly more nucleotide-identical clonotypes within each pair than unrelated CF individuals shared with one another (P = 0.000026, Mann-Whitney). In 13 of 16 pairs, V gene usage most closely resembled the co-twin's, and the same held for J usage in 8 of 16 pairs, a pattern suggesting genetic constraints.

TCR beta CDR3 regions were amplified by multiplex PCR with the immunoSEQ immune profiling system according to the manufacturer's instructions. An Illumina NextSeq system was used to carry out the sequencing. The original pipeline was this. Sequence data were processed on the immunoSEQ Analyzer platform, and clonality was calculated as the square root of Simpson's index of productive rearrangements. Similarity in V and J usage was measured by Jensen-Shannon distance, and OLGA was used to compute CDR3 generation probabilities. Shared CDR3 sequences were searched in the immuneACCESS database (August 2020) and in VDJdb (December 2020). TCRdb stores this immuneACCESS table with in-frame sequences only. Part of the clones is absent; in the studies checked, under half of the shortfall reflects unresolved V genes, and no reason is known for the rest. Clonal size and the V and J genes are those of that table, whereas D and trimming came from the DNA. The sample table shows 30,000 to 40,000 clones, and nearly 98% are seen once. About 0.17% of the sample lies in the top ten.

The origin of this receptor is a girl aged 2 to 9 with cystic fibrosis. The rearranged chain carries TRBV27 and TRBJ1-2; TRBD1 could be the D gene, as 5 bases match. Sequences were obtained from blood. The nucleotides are TGTGCCAGCAGTTTACGGGGCGGGGTATACTATGGCTACACCTTC. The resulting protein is CASSLRGGVYYGYTF.